The T cell receptor beta chain under discussion was sequenced for a study of CD8+ T cells in alopecia areata. Researchers took lesional scalp punch biopsies and peripheral blood from people who were alopecia areata patients. The CDR3 is 15 residues long. CDR1 MDHEN and CDR2 SYDVKM come from the germline V gene. The V end lost 4 bases, the J end lost 6 bases, and 19 bases lay between the germline ends. The study's findings and limits: Scalp lesions, especially in alopecia totalis/universalis, had higher clonality than normal scalp. Against the mouse data, patients shared TCRs less clearly, possibly for HLA reasons. Scalp sample data also include resident alphabeta T cells from normal skin.

This clone was counted a few times. The antigen is unknown. Investigators isolated RNA and reverse transcribed it into cDNA to act as the sequencing template. Profiling relied on immunoSEQ multiplex PCR, and the TCRdb table lists in-frame clones only, not all of them. The sample has 90,000 to 120,000 clones; approximately 61% are singletons. The clonotype was recovered from a human donor with alopecia areata. Sequencing input: NKG2D-low CD8+ T cells sorted from blood. V usage is TRBV28 and J usage is TRBJ2-7, with a tentative D call TRBD2 (5 bases). The chain's CDR3 is CASSSSIEGRREQYF. In nucleotides, the CDR3 is TGTGCCAGCAGTTCCTCCATCGAGGGTCGCCGCGAGCAGTACTTC.